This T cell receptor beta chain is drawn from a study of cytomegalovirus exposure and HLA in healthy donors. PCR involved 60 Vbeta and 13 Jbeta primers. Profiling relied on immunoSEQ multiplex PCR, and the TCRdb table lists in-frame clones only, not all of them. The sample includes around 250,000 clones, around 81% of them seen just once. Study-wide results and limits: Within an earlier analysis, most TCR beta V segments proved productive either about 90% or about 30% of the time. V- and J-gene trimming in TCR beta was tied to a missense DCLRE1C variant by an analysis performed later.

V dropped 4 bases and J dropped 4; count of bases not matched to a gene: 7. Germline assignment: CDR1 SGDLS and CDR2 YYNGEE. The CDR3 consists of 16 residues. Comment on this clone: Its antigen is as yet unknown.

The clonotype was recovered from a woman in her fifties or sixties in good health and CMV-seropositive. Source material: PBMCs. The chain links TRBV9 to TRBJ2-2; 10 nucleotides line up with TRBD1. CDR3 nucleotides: TGTGCCAGCAGCCCTCGACAGGGGGCGGGCACCGGGGAGCTGTTTTTT. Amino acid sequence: CASSPRQGAGTGELFF.